The clone carrying this T cell receptor (beta chain) appeared a single time. Its target is not known. Sequencing was performed with immunoSEQ multiplex PCR; in TCRdb, only in-frame clones are kept and a portion is missing. This sample has roughly 170,000 clones; roughly 94% occur once, and the top ten carry roughly 1.7%. The entry originates in a study of T cell responses to AZD1222 COVID-19 vaccine. Study-level points and caveats: The study found vaccine-associated CD4 TCRs spanning spike, dominant at 160-218 and 743-854. Elevations in Spike-specific TCR breadth and depth followed administration of two AZD1222 doses.

CDR1 is KGHSH, CDR2 LQKENI, per germline. The CDR3 extends over 15 amino acids. The V end lost 6 bases, the J end lost 6 bases, and 20 bases lay between the germline ends. The source material was peripheral blood, sampled 28 days after the second AZD1222 dose. This TCR derives from an adult who received the AZD1222 COVID-19 vaccine. The genes are TRBV18 and TRBJ1-2; unclear D gene. CDR3 sequence: CASSNLPARPDGYTF. Here the CDR3 DNA reads TGTGCCAGCTCTAACTTGCCGGCCCGCCCCGATGGCTACACCTTC. Full variable domain (outside the CDR3, taken from reference TRBV18 and TRBJ1-2): NAGVMQNPRHLVRRRGQEARLRCSPMKGHSHVYWYRQLPEEGLKFMVYLQKENIIDESGMPKERFSAEFPKEGPSILRIQQVVRGDSAAYFCASSNLPARPDGYTFGSGTRLTVV.